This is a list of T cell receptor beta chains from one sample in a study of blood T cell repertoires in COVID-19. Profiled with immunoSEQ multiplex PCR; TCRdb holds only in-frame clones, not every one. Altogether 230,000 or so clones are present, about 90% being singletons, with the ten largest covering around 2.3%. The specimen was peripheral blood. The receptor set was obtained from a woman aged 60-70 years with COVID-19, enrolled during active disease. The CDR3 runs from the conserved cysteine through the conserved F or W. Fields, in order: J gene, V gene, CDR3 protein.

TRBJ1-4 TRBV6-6 CASSTTGGLEKLFF
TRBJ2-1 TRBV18 CASSPSGEQFF
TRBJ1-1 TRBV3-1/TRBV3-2 CASSGRNTEAFF
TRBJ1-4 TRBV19 CASSINTNEKLFF
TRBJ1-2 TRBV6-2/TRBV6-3 CASSYRTDGYTF
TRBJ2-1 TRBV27 CASSSPSGPDNEQFF
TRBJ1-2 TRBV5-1 CASSSVQGALKIYGYTF
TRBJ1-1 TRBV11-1 CASSLYRGLNTEAFF
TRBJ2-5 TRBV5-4 CASNQGDRETQYF
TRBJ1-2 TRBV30 CAWGGGSVGGYTF
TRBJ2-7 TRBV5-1 CASSTGDPYEQYF
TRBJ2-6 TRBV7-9 CASSPGYGANVLTF
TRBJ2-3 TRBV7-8 CASSPYSLAGGNLLTDTQYF
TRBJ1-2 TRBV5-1 CASSSGQGFYGYTF
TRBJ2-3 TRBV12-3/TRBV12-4 CASSTSTGGTQYF
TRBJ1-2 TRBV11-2 CASSLGRKRTGGDYGYTF
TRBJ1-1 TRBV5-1 CASSPTGLEAFF
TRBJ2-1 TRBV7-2 CASSLGGTSQKEQFF
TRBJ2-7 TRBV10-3 CATGGGLGEQYF
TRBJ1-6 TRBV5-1 CASTKGQGNNSPLHF
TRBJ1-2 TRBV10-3 CAISATGFLDGYTF
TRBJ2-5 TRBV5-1 CASSLGLGAGVQETQYF